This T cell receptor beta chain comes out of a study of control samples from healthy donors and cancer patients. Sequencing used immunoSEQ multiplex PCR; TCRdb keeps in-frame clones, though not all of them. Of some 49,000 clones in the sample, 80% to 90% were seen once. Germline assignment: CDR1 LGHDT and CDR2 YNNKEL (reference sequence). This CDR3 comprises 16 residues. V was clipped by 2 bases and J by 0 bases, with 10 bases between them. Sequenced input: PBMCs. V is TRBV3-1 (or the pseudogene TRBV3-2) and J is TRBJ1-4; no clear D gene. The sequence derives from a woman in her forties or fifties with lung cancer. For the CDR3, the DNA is TGTGCCAGCAGCCAATCCAGGCTCGCAACTAATGAAAAACTGTTTTTT. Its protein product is CASSQSRLATNEKLFF.